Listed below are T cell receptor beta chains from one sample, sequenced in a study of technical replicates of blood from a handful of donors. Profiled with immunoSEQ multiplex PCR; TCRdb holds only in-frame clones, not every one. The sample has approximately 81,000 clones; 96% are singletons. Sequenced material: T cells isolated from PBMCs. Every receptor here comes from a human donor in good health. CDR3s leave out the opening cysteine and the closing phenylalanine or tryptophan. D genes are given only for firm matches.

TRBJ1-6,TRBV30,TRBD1,ALRQGYSPLH
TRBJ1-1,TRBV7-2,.,ASSPNIYRITEAF
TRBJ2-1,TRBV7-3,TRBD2,ASSLAGGLYNEQF
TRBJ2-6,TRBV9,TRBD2,ASSVDNSGRASSGANVLT
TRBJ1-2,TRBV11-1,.,ASSLGRTEGGYT
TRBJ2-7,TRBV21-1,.,ASSLSTGTPPFEQY
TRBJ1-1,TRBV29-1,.,SVAHSNTEAF
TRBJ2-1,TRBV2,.,ASSDYQGIHNEQF
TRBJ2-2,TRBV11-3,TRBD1,ASSLGFGQGQTSYTGELF
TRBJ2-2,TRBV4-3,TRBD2,ASSPGLDYTGELF
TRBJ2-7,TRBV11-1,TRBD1,ASSWGTGGYEQY
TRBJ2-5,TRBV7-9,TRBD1,ASSLIIGTGEGETQY
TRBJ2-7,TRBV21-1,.,ASSKTSGRAYGDEQY
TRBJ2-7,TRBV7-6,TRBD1,ASSLAGTGHEQY
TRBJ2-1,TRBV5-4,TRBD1,ASSRIQGGRYNEQF
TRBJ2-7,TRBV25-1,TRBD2,ASSESLAGGPFYEQY
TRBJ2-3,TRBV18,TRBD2,ASSRGGSTADTQY
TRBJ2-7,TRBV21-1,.,ASSKAGQGYRYEQY
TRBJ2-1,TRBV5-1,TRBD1,ASSPGQSYNEQF
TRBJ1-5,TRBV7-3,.,ASYTHPSNQPQH
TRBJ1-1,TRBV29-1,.,SVVRNTEAF
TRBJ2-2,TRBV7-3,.,ASSVTGNTGELF
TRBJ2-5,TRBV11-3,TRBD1,ASSSGQGLETQY
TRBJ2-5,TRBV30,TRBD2,AWSPGLAGETQY
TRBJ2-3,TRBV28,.,ASSYQRITDTQY
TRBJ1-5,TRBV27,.,ASSLFGTSSNQPQH